Sequencing of this T cell receptor (beta chain) was carried out in a study of T-cell memory formation after mild COVID-19. The overall study: The two donors had largely donor-specific TCR clusters.

This clonotype was found once. Its antigen is undetermined. Study results and caveats: The finding that pre-infection memory included some responding clones suggested that cross-reactive memory joined.

The authors produced TCR alpha and TCR beta cDNA libraries with sample barcodes and UMIs by 5'RACE using constant-segment primers. MiXCR, run by TCRdb on the 5' RACE reads, gives a single entry per CDR3 protein. The sample gives a few hundred thousand distinct CDR3 sequences, approximately 15% of which show up once; approximately 21% is in the top ten. CDR1 and CDR2 (germline): MDHEN, SYDVKM. The CDR3 runs to 14 residues. Trimming took off 8 bases at V and 1 base at J, with 15 bases between the two ends. The receptor's source is a man between 18 and 35 years old who had mild COVID-19 (a few samples of this study predate the infection). Cell type and time point are not known. The chain recombines TRBV28 with TRBJ2-7; D may be TRBD1 (6 bases). Input material: PBMCs or a T cell subset sorted from them (not recorded which). CDR3 nucleotides: TGTGCCAGCCAACAGGGTGACTATTCCTACGAGCAGTACGTC. Encoded protein: CASQQGDYSYEQYV.